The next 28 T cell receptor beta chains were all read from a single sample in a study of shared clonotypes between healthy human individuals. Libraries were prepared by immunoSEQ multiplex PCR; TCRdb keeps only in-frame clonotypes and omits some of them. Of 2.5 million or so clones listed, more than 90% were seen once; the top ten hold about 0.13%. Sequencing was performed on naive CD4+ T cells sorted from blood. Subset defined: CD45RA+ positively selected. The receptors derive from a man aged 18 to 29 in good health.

Here the CDR3 DNA reads TGTGCCAGCAGCGATACAGCTTACGAGCAGTACTTC. As protein: CASSDTAYEQYF. This sequence joins TRBV6-1 and TRBJ2-7; D is undetermined. Germline V gene lookup returns CDR1 MNHNS and CDR2 SASEGT. V lost 6 bases, J lost 4 bases, and 10 bases lay in between. The CDR3 loop spans 12 amino acids.

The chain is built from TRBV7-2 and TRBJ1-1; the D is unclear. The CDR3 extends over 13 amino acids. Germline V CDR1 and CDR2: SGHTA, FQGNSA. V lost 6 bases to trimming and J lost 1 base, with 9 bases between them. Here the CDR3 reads CASSTTGNTEAFF. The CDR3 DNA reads TGTGCCAGCAGTACGACGGGGAACACTGAAGCTTTCTTT.

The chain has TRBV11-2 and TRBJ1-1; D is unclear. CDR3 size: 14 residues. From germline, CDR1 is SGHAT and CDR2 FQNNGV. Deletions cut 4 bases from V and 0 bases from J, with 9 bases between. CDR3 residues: CASSSKYLNTEAFF. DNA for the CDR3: TGTGCCAGCAGCTCCAAGTACTTGAACACTGAAGCTTTCTTT.

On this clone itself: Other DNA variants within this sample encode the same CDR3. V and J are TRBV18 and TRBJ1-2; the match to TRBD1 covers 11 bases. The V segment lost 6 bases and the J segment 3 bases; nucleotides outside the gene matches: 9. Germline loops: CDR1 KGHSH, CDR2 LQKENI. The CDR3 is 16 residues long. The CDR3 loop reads CASSPLGTGGDYGYTF. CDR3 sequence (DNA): TGTGCCAGCTCGCCATTAGGGACAGGGGGAGACTATGGCTACACCTTC.

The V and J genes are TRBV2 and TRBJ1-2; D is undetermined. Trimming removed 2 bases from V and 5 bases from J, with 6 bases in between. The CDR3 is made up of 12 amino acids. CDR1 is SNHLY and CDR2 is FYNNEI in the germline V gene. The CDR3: CASSERAYGYTF. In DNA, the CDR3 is TGTGCCAGCAGTGAAAGGGCTTATGGCTACACCTTC.

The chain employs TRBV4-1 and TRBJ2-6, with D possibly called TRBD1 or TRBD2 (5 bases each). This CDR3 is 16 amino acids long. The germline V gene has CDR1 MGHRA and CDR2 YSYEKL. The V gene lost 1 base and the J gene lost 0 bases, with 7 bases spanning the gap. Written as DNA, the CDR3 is TGCGCCAGCAGCCAAGGGGGGAGCTCTGGGGCCAACGTCCTGACTTTC. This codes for CASSQGGSSGANVLTF.

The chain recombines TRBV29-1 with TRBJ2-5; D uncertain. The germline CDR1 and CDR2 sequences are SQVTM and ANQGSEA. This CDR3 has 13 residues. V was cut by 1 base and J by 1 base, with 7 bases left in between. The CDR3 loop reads CSVEGVFQETQYF. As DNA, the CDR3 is TGCAGCGTTGAAGGGGTGTTCCAAGAGACCCAGTACTTC.

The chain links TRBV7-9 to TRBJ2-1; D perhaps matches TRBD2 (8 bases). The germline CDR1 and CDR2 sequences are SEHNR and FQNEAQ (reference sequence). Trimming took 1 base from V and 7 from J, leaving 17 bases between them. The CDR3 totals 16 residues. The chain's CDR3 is CASSLVRGGQYNEQFF. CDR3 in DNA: TGTGCCAGCAGCTTAGTACGGGGGGGACAGTATAATGAGCAGTTCTTC.

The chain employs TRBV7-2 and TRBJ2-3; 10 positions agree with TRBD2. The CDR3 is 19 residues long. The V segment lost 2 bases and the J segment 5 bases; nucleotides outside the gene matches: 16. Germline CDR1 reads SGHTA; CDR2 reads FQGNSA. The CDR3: CASSLKGGGSGGHRDTQYF. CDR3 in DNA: TGTGCCAGCAGCTTAAAAGGTGGGGGTAGCGGGGGGCATAGAGATACGCAGTATTTT.

CDR3 loop: CASSRIIKETQYF. Here the CDR3 DNA reads TGTGCCAGCAGTCGAATCATCAAAGAGACCCAGTACTTC. The V call is TRBV7-2, the J call TRBJ2-5, with D hard to call. The CDR3 covers 13 residues. The germline CDR1 and CDR2 sequences are SGHTA and FQGNSA. Trimming removed 6 bases at V and 3 bases at J, with 11 bases between.

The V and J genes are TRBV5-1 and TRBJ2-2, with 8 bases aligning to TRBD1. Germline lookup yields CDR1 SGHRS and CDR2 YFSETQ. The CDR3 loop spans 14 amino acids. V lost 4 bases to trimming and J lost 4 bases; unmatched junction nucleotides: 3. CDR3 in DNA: TGCGCCAGCAGCCCCAGGGGGCTCACCGGGGAGCTGTTTTTT. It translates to CASSPRGLTGELFF.

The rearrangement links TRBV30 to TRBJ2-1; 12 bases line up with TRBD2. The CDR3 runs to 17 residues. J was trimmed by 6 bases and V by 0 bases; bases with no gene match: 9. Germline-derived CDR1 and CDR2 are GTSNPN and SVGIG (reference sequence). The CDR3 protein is CAWSVLLTSGSINEQFF. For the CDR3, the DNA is TGTGCCTGGAGTGTCCTTTTGACTAGCGGGAGTATCAATGAGCAGTTCTTC.

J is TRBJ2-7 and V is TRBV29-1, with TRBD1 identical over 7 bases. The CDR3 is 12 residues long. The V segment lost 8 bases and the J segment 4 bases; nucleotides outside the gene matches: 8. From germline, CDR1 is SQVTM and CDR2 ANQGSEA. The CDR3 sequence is CSFDREIYEQYF. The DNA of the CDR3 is TGCAGCTTCGACAGGGAGATATACGAGCAGTACTTC.

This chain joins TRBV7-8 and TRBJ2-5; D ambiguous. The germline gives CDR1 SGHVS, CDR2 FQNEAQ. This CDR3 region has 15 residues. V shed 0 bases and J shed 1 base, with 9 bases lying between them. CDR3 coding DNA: TGTGCCAGCAGCTTAGCAATGAAGGTCCAAGAGACCCAGTACTTC. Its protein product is CASSLAMKVQETQYF. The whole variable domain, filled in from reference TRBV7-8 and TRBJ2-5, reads GAGVSQSPRYKVAKRGQDVALRCDPISGHVSLFWYQQALGQGPEFLTYFQNEAQLDKSGLPSDRFFAERPEGSVSTLKIQRTQQEDSAVYLCASSLAMKVQETQYFGPGTRLLVL.

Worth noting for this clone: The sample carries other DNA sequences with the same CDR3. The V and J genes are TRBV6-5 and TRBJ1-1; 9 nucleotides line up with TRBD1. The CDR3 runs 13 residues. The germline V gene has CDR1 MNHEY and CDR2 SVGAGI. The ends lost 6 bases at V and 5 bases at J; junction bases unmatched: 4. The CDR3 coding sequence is TGTGCCAGCAGCCGACAGGGGGGTACTGAAGCTTTCTTT. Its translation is CASSRQGGTEAFF.

The CDR3 nucleotides read TGTGCCAGCAGTTTGGTCACCTTACTAGCTGATGAGCAGTTCTTC. Amino acid sequence: CASSLVTLLADEQFF. This chain joins TRBV27 and TRBJ2-1, with a weak D call TRBD2 (6 bases). The CDR3 contains 15 residues. Per germline, CDR1 MNHEY and CDR2 SMNVEV (reference sequence). Trimming took off 3 bases at V and 8 bases at J, with 17 bases between the two ends.

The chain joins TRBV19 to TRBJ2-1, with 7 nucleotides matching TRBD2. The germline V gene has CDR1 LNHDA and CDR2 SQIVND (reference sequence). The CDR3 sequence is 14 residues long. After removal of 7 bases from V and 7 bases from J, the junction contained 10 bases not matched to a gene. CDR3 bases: TGTGCCAGTAATCAACGGGAGGATCTTAATGAGCAGTTCTTC. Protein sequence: CASNQREDLNEQFF.

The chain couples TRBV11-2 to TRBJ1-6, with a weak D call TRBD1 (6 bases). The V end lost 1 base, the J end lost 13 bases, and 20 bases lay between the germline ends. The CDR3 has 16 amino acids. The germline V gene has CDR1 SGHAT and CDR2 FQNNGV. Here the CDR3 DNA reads TGTGCCAGCAGCTTAGCCCTCTGGACAGCCGTCGAGCCCCTCCACTTT. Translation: CASSLALWTAVEPLHF.

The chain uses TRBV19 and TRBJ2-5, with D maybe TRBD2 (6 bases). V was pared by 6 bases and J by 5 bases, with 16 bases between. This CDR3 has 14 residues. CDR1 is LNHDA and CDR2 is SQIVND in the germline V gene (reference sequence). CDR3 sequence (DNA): TGTGCCAGTAGACCTTGGGGGAGCGGGGAGACCCAGTACTTC. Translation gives CASRPWGSGETQYF. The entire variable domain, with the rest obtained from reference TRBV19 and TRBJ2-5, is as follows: DGGITQSPKYLFRKEGQNVTLSCEQNLNHDAMYWYRQDPGQGLRLIYYSQIVNDFQKGDIAEGYSVSREKKESFPLTVTSAQKNPTAFYLCASRPWGSGETQYFGPGTRLLVL.

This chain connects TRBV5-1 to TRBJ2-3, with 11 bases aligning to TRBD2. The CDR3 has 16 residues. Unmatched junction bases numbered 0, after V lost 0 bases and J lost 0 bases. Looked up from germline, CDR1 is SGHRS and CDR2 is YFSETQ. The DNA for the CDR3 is TGCGCCAGCAGCTTGGCTAGCGGGAGGAGCACAGATACGCAGTATTTT. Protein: CASSLASGRSTDTQYF.

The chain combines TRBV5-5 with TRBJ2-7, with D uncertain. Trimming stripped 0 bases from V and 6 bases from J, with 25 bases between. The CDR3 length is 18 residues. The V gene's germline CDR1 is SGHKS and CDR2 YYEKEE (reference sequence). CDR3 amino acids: CASSLDPWPSKVPLEQYF. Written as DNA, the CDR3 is TGTGCCAGCAGCTTGGACCCCTGGCCATCTAAAGTGCCCCTCGAGCAGTACTTC.

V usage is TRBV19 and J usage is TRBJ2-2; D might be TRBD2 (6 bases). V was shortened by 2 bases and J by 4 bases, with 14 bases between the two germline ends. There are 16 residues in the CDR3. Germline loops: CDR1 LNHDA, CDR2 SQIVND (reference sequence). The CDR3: CASSIISGGSTGELFF. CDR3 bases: TGTGCCAGTAGTATAATTTCCGGGGGTAGCACCGGGGAGCTGTTTTTT.

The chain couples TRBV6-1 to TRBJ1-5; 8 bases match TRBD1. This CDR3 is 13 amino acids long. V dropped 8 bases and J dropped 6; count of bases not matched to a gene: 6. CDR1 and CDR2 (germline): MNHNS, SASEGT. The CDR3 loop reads CASLEQGVQPQHF. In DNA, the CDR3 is TGTGCCAGCCTCGAACAGGGGGTTCAGCCCCAGCATTTT.

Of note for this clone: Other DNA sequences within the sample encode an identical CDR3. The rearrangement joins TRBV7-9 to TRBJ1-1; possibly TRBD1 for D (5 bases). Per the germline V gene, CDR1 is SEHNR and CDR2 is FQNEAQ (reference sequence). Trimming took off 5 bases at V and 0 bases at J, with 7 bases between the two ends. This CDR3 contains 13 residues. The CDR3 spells CASSLQVNTEAFF. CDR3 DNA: TGTGCCAGCAGCCTACAGGTGAACACTGAAGCTTTCTTT.

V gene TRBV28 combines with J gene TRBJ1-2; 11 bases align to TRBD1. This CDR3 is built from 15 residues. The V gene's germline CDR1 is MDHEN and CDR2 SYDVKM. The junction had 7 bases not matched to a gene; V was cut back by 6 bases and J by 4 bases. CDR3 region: CASRYRDRGAYGYTF. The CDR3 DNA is TGTGCCAGCAGATACCGGGACAGGGGGGCCTATGGCTACACCTTC.

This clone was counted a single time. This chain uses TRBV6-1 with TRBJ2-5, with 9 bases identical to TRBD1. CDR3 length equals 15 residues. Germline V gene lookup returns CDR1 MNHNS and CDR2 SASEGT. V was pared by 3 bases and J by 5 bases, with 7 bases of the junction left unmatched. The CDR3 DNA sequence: TGTGCCAGCAGTGACAACGGACAGGGGTGGGAGACCCAGTACTTC. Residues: CASSDNGQGWETQYF.

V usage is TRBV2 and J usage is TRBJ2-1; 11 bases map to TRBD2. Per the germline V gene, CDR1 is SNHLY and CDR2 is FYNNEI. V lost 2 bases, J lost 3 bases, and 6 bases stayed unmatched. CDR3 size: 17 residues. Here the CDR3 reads CASSESGTSGDYNEQFF. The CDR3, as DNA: TGTGCCAGCAGTGAATCAGGGACTAGCGGAGACTACAATGAGCAGTTCTTC.

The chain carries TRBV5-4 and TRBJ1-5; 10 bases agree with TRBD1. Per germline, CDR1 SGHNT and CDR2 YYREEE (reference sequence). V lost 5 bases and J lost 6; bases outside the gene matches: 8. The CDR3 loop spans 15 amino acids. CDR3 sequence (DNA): TGTGCCAGCAGTAGGGACAGGGGTAAAACTCAGCCCCAGCATTTT. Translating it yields CASSRDRGKTQPQHF.